There are a few counts of the clone carrying this T cell receptor beta chain. Its cognate antigen is unknown. The PCR made use of 60 Vbeta and 13 Jbeta primers. Method: immunoSEQ multiplex PCR; TCRdb's copy keeps in-frame clones and lacks some. The data show some 180,000 clones, with about 85% seen just once and 1% to 1.4% held by the top ten. This sample was taken from a study of cytomegalovirus exposure and HLA in healthy donors. The study's findings and limits: Analyses of presence and absence presupposed an approximately uniform sequencing depth across donors. Likely technical artifact: a cluster of highly shared sequence variants. Previous analysis showed most TCR beta V segments were productive about 87% or about 30% of the time.

Healthy bone marrow donors made up the donors. Unmatched junction bases numbered 12, after V lost 2 bases and J lost 11 bases. Germline lookup yields CDR1 SGHTS and CDR2 YDEGEE. This CDR3 is 14 amino acids long. The chain has TRBV5-8 and TRBJ1-1; 7 bases fit TRBD1. Sequenced material: PBMCs. The TCR was taken from a boy aged 2 to 10 in good health and CMV-seronegative. The CDR3 loop reads CASSFRTGQESAFF. Written as DNA, the CDR3 is TGTGCCAGCAGCTTTAGGACAGGCCAGGAGTCGGCTTTCTTT. The full variable domain, with the rest looked up from reference TRBV5-8 and TRBJ1-1, is EAGVTQSPTHLIKTRGQQATLRCSPISGHTSVYWYQQALGLGLQFLLWYDEGEERNRGNFPPRFSGRQFPNYSSELNVNALELEDSALYLCASSFRTGQESAFFGQGTRLTVV.